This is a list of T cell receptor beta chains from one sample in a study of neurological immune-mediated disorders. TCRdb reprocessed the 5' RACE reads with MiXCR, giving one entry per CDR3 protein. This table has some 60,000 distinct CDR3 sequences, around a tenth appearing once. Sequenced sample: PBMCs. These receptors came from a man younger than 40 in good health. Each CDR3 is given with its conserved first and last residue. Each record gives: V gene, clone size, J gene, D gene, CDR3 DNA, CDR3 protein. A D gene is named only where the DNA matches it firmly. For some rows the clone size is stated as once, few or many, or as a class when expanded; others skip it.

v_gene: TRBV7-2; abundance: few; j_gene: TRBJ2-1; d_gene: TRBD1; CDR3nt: TGTGCCAGCAGCTACGGGACAGGGGCCCGTGGTGAGCAGTTCTTC; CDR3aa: CASSYGTGARGEQFF
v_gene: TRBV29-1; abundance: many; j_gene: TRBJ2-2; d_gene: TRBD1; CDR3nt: TGCAGCGTCCGACAGGGGGACGGGGAGCTGTTTTTT; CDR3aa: CSVRQGDGELFF
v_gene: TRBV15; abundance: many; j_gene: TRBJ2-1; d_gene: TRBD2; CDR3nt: TGTGCCACCAGTGGGGGGGGGGATGAGCAGTTCTTC; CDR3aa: CATSGGGDEQFF
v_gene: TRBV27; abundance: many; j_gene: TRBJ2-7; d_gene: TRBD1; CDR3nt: TGTGCCAGCAGTGAACCGGGACAGGGGTACTACGAGCAGTACTTC; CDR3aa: CASSEPGQGYYEQYF
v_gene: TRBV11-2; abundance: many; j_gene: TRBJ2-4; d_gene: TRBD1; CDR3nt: TGTGCCAGCAGCCCCCGGACAGGGAATGCGAACATTCAGTACTTC; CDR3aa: CASSPRTGNANIQYF
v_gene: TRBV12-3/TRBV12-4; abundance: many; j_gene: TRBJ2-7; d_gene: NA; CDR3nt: TGTGCCAGCAGAGGAGGGGCCTACGAGCAGTACTTC; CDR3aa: CASRGGAYEQYF
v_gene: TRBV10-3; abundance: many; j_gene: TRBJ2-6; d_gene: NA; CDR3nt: TGTGCCGCCGCAGGGGCTGGGGCCAACGTCCTGACTTTC; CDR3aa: CAAAGAGANVLTF
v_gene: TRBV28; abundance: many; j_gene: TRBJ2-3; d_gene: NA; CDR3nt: TGTGCCACGACTACCAAAAAAAATCCCACAGATACGCAGTATTTT; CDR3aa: CATTTKKNPTDTQYF
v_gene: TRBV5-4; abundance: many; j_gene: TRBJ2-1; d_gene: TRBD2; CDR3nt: TGTGCCAGCAGCTTGACCGGGACTAGCATTTTCCCTACCTACAATGAGCAGTTCTTC; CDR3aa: CASSLTGTSIFPTYNEQFF
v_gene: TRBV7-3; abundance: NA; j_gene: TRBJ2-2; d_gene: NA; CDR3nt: TGTGCCAGCAGACTCCAGGCGAACACCGGGGAGCTGTTTTTT; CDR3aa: CASRLQANTGELFF
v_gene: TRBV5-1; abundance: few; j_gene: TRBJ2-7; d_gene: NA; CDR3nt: TGCGCCAGCAGCTTGCAGGACTACCCCTTGAGGGGAGAGCAGTACTTC; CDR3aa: CASSLQDYPLRGEQYF
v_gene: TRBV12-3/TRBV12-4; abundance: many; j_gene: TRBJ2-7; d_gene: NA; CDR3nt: TGTGCCAGCAGTCCCGACAACTACGAGCAGTACTTC; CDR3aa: CASSPDNYEQYF
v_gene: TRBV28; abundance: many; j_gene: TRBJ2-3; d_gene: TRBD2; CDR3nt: TGTGCCAGCAGTTTATCCGGGACTAGCGGGAGGGATACGCAGTATTTT; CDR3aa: CASSLSGTSGRDTQYF
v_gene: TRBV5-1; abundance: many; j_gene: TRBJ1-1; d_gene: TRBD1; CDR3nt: TGCGCCAGCAGGCGTGGGACAGCTAACACTGAAGCTTTCTTT; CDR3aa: CASRRGTANTEAFF
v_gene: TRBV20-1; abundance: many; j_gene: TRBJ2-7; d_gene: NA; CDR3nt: TGCAGTGCTAGTGACCCCCAAGTGAGGTCGAGCGAGCAGTACTTC; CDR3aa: CSASDPQVRSSEQYF